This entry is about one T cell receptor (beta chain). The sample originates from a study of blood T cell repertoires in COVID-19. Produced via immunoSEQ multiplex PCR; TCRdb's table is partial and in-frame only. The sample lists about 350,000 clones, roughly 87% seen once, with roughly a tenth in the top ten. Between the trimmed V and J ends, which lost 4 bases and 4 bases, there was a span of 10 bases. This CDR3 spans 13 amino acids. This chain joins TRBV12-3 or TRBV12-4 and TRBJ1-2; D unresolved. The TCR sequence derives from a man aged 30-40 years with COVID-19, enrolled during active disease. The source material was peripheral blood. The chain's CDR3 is CASSYDTSYGYTF. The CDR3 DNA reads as TGTGCCAGCAGTTACGACACAAGCTATGGCTACACCTTC.